This T cell receptor beta chain is drawn from a study of regulatory T cells in long-lasting Graves disease. Turning to the study itself: More than 5 years of antithyroid drugs with positive TSH receptor antibodies defined persistent Graves' disease. Study-level results: TRBV28, TRBJ1-2 and TRBJ2-5 emerged as the favored segments in persistent disease. The study found persistent patients shared more public clonotypes (2,741) than new patients (about 890). Newly diagnosed Graves' patients exceeded persistent ones in TCR diversity.

The authors built TCR beta libraries using iRepertoire HTBI primers and Arm-PCR of CDR3 regions. TCRdb ran MiXCR on the multiplex PCR reads and lists one entry per CDR3 protein. This sample has some 340,000 distinct CDR3 sequences, with less than 30% found just once. This clonotype was detected many times. Its antigen is not identified. V lost 2 bases and J lost 1, with 11 bases in between. This CDR3 contains 15 residues. Time point indicated: persistent/refractory GD, antithyroid drugs over 5 years with positive TRAb. Following extraction of RNA from PBMCs, that RNA was used to make the TCR library. This material consisted of peripheral blood mononuclear cells (PBMCs), taken when the disease was refractory, from a patient treated with antithyroid drugs. The chain employs TRBV12-3 or TRBV12-4 and TRBJ2-5; D unclear. This receptor was taken from a woman in her thirties or forties with Graves disease. CDR3 DNA sequence: TGTGCCAGCAGTTTATTCTCTCACCTCCAAGAGACCCAGTACTTC. This codes for CASSLFSHLQETQYF.